This T cell receptor (beta chain) appears in the sequencing data of a study of cytomegalovirus exposure and HLA in healthy donors. Clones were read by immunoSEQ multiplex PCR, and TCRdb kept only the in-frame ones, dropping some. The sample has approximately 180,000 clones, 86% seen once. Turning to this clone: The antigen remains undetermined.

Study-wide results and limits: The study recorded 160 or so TCR beta chains that were cytomegalovirus-associated.

The V end was cut by 1 base, the J end by 2 bases, with 3 bases between. The V gene's germline CDR1 is KGHSH and CDR2 LQKENI. The CDR3 covers 14 residues. This clonotype was sampled from a woman younger than 35 in good health and CMV-seronegative. The chain is built from TRBV18 and TRBJ2-6; D gene ambiguous. The sequenced sample consisted of PBMCs. DNA of the CDR3: TGTGCCAGCTCACCACTAGCTGGGGCCAACGTCCTGACTTTC. The encoded protein is CASSPLAGANVLTF.